Described below is a single TCR beta chain sequence and its context. TCRdb's table, derived via immunoSEQ multiplex PCR, lists solely in-frame clones and lacks some. There are about 37,000 clones in the sample; 80% to 95% occur only once, and approximately 10% lies in the top ten. The germline gives CDR1 LNHNV, CDR2 YYDKDF (reference sequence). The CDR3 extends over 14 amino acids. V was trimmed by 0 bases and J by 6 bases, leaving 6 bases between them. The data stem from a study of T cells in localized non-small cell lung cancer. This clonotype was sampled from a female donor older than 55 with stage II lung adenocarcinoma. This sequence joins TRBV15 and TRBJ1-6, with a weak D call TRBD1 (5 bases). Sequencing used peripheral blood mononuclear cells, obtained before any cancer treatment. CDR3 loop: CATSRDGGNSPLHF. DNA for the CDR3: TGTGCCACCAGCAGAGATGGGGGTAATTCACCCCTCCACTTT.